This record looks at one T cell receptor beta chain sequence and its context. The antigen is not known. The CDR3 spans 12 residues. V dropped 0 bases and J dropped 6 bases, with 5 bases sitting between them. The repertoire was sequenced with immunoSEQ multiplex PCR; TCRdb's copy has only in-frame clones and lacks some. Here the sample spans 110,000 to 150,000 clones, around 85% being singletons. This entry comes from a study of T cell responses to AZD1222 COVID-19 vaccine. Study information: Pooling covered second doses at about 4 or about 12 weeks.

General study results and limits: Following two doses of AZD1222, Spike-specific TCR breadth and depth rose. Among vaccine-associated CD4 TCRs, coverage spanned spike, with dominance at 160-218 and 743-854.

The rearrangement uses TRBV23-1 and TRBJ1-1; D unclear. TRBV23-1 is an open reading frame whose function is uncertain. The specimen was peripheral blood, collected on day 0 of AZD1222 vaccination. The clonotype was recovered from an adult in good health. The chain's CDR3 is CASSQSGPEAFF. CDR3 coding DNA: TGCGCCAGCAGTCAATCAGGACCTGAAGCTTTCTTT.